This T cell receptor (beta chain) was observed in a study of Ad26.COV2.S vaccination and SARS-CoV-2 variants. Stated treatment: around 19 received Ad26.COV2.S at low or high dose, single or two shots; 5 received placebo; per-sample allocation not given. Samples were taken on day 63 after the first vaccine or placebo injection. Assay used: immunoSEQ multiplex PCR; TCRdb lists only in-frame clones, some missing. This table has just under 250,000 clones, around 87% appearing once. CDR1 SNHLY and CDR2 FYNNEI come from the germline V gene. The CDR3 spans 12 residues. The V end was cut by 4 bases, the J end by 8 bases, with 11 bases between.

The chain links TRBV2 to TRBJ1-2; no definite D call. The sequence was collected from a person aged 18-65 years who received the Ad26.COV2.S COVID-19 vaccine or a placebo. The material sequenced was peripheral blood, taken in a trial of Ad26.COV2.S vaccine versus placebo. In DNA form, the CDR3 reads TGTGCCAGCAGTGTGGGATACGGAGGCTACACCTTC. Amino acids: CASSVGYGGYTF.